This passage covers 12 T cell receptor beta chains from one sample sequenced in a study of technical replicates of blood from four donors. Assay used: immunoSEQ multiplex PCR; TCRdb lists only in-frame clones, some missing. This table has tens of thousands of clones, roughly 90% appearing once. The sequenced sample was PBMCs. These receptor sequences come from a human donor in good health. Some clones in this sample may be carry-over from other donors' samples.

The CDR3 sequence is CASSPPGQGTDTQYF. The CDR3 nucleotides read TGTGCCAGCAGTCCTCCGGGACAGGGGACAGATACGCAGTATTTT. The chain recombines TRBV6-6 with TRBJ2-3, with 10 bases lining up with TRBD1. The germline V gene has CDR1 MNHNY and CDR2 SVGAGI (reference sequence). V trimming: 5 bases; J trimming: 3 bases; junction bases outside the gene matches: 5. This CDR3 is built from 15 residues.

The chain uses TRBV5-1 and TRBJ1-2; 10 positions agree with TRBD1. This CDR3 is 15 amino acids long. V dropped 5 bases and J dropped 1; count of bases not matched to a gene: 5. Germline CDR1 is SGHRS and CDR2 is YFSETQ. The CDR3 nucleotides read TGCGCCAGCAGTTCCGGACAGGGGGTTAACTATGGCTACACCTTC. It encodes CASSSGQGVNYGYTF. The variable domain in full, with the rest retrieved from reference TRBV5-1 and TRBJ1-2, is KAGVTQTPRYLIKTRGQQVTLSCSPISGHRSVSWYQQTPGQGLQFLFEYFSETQRNKGNFPGRFSGRQFSNSRSEMNVSTLELGDSALYLCASSSGQGVNYGYTFGSGTRLTVV.

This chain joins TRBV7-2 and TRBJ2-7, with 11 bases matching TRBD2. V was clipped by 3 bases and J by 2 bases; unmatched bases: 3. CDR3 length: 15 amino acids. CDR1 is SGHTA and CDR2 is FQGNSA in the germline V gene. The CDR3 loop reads CASSFGTSGPYEQYF. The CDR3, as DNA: TGTGCCAGCAGCTTCGGGACTAGCGGACCCTACGAGCAGTACTTC.

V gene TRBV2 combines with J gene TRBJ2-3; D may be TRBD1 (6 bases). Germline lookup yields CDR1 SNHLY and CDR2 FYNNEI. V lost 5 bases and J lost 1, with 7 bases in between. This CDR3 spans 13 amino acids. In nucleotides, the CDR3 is TGTGCCAGCAGTAACAGGGGCACAGATACGCAGTATTTT. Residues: CASSNRGTDTQYF.

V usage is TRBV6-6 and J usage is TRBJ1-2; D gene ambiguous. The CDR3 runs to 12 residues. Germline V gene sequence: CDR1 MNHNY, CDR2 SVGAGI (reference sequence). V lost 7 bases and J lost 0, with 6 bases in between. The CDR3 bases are TGTGCCAGCAAAAGCTCTAACTATGGCTACACCTTC. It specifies CASKSSNYGYTF.

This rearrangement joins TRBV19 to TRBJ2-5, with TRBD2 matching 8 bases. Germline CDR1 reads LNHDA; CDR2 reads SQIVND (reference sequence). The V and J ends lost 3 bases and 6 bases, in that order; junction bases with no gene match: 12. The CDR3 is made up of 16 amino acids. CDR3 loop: CASSISLAGIEKTQYF. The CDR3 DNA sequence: TGTGCCAGTAGTATTAGCCTAGCGGGTATAGAGAAGACCCAGTACTTC.

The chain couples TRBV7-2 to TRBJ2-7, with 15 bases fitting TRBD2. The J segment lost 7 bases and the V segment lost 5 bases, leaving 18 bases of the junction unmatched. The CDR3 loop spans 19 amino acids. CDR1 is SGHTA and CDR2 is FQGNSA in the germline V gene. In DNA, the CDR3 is TGTGCCAGCAGCCTAAGCACGGGGACTAGCGGGAGGAAGGGGCTGGAGCAGTACTTC. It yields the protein CASSLSTGTSGRKGLEQYF.

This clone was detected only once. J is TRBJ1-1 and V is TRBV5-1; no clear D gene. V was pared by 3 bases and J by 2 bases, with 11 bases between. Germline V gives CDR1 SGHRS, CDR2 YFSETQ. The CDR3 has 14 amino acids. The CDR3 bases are TGCGCCAGCAGCTACTGGGGAGAAAACACTGAAGCTTTCTTT. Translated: CASSYWGENTEAFF.

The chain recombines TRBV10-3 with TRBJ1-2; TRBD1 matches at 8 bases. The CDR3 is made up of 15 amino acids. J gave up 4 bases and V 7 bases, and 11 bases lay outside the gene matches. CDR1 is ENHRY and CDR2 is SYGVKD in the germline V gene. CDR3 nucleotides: TGTGCCATCACCGAACCACAGGGGGTGGTCTATGGCTACACCTTC. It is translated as CAITEPQGVVYGYTF.

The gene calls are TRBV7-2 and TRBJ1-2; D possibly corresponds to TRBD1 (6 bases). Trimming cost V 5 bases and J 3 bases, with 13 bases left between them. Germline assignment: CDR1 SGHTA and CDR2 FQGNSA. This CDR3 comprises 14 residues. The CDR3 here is CASSLQGIYYGYTF. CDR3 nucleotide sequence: TGTGCCAGCAGCCTCCAGGGGATATACTATGGCTACACCTTC.

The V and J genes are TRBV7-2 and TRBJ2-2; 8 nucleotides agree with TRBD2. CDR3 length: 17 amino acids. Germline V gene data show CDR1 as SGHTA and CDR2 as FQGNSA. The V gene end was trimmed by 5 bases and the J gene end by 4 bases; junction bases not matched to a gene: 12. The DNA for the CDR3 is TGTGCCAGCAGCCGCAGCCGGGGGGGTTGGGGCACCGGGGAGCTGTTTTTT. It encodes CASSRSRGGWGTGELFF.

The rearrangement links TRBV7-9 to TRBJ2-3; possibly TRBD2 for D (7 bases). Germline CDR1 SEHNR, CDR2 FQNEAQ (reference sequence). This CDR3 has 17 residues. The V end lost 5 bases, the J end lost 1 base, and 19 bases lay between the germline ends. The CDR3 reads CASSRLPTRGRTDTQYF. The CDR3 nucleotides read TGTGCCAGCAGCCGGTTGCCCACGCGGGGGCGCACAGATACGCAGTATTTT.